This T cell receptor (beta chain) was sequenced in a study of brain T cells in children with intractable seizures. Points from the study as a whole: Pre- and post-surgery blood differed in depth, so pre-surgery absences may be undersampling.

The table came from immunoSEQ multiplex PCR; TCRdb's copy has only in-frame clones and leaves some out. The table shows under 400,000 clones, with 93% occurring only once. Time point in this sample: blood from clinic visit 5 months post-surgery; TSC patient then seizure free. Sequencing was limited to surgery cases with top T cell transcript signatures in brain tissue. Before surgery, patients took at least one anti-epileptic drug. This clone appeared once. What it recognizes is unknown. The specimen was peripheral blood, collected less than 6 months after surgery. The sequence was obtained from a boy under two years old with tuberous sclerosis and intractable seizures.

The CDR3 region is CATSRDRQAEAFF. The CDR3 DNA reads as TGTGCCACCAGCAGAGATCGACAGGCTGAAGCTTTCTTT. The chain has TRBV15 and TRBJ1-1; perhaps TRBD1 as D (6 bases). The V and J ends lost 0 bases and 6 bases respectively, with 8 bases between them. This CDR3 region has 13 residues. Per germline, CDR1 LNHNV and CDR2 YYDKDF (reference sequence).